Listed below are T cell receptor beta chains from one sample, sequenced in a study of blood T cell repertoires in COVID-19. Sequencing used immunoSEQ multiplex PCR; TCRdb keeps in-frame clones, though not all of them. The table records 150,000 or so clones, 85% to 90% of them present only once. Material for sequencing was peripheral blood. The receptors here all came from a man of 80 years or more with acute or convalescent COVID-19. The CDR3 runs from the conserved cysteine through the conserved F or W. A D gene is named only where the DNA matches it firmly. Clone size is stated in some rows and not others, as once, few, many or a class when expanded.

TGTGCCAGTAGTATACAGGCGAACACTGAAGCTTTCTTT,CASSIQANTEAFF,-,-,TRBJ1-1,TRBV19
TGTGCCAGCTCACCAGAAATAGCGGGGGGGCATAATGAGCAGTTCTTC,CASSPEIAGGHNEQFF,TRBD2,-,TRBJ2-1,TRBV18
TGTGCCACCAGTAAACAGGGGACTTCCTACAATGAGCAGTTCTTC,CATSKQGTSYNEQFF,-,-,TRBJ2-1,TRBV24-1
TGTGCCAGCAGCCAGACAATTATACAAGAGACCCAGTACTTC,CASSQTIIQETQYF,-,-,TRBJ2-5,TRBV3-1/TRBV3-2
TGCAGCGTTGGAGGGATTGGGCGAGCTTTCTTT,CSVGGIGRAFF,-,-,TRBJ1-1,TRBV29-1
TGTGCCAGCAGCTTGGTAGAAGCTTCCACCGGGGAGCTGTTTTTT,CASSLVEASTGELFF,-,-,TRBJ2-2,TRBV7-9
TGTGCCAGTAGTCCATACCCGGGGAACACTGAAGCTTTCTTT,CASSPYPGNTEAFF,-,-,TRBJ1-1,TRBV19
TGTGCCAGCAGCTGGGGGACAGGGACTGGGGCCAACGTCCTGACTTTC,CASSWGTGTGANVLTF,TRBD1,-,TRBJ2-6,TRBV11-2
TGTGCCTGGAGTAGAGGCGGGACAGCTCTTAATGAGCAGTTCTTC,CAWSRGGTALNEQFF,-,-,TRBJ2-1,TRBV30
TGCGCCAGCAGCTATTCGGGACAATCGAACACCGGGGAGCTGTTTTTT,CASSYSGQSNTGELFF,-,-,TRBJ2-2,TRBV5-1
TGTGCCTGGACCGAGGGACTTTGGGGTCAGCCCCAGCATTTT,CAWTEGLWGQPQHF,-,few,TRBJ1-5,TRBV30
TGTGCCAGCAGCCCCCCAGGGAATCAGCCCCAGCATTTT,CASSPPGNQPQHF,-,-,TRBJ1-5,TRBV7-2
TGTGCCAGCAACAACCAACAGGGTTCCTACAATGAGCAGTTCTTC,CASNNQQGSYNEQFF,-,-,TRBJ2-1,TRBV2